This T cell receptor (beta chain) was sequenced in a study of cytomegalovirus exposure and HLA in healthy donors. The study's findings and limits: Cytomegalovirus-associated status was assigned to 164 TCR beta chains. Using the classifier, cytomegalovirus status was reportedly diagnosed with high specificity and sensitivity.

V dropped 2 bases and J dropped 13; count of bases not matched to a gene: 9. This CDR3 has 13 amino acids. The V gene's germline CDR1 is SNHLY and CDR2 FYNNEI. The protocol was immunoSEQ multiplex PCR, while the TCRdb copy is restricted to in-frame clones and leaves out a portion. The sample carries roughly 52,000 clones, 75% to 95% recorded once. In the case of this clone: Its target is not known.

The donors were part of the roughly 110-subject validation cohort, which stood apart from the roughly 670-subject first cohort. This chain links TRBV2 with TRBJ2-7, with 9 bases fitting TRBD1. The source material was PBMCs. The sequence was collected from a man aged 18 to 29 in good health and CMV-seronegative. The CDR3 loop reads CASSEQGGQGTYF. The CDR3 DNA follows: TGTGCCAGCAGTGAACAGGGTGGACAGGGGACCTACTTC. Drawing the rest from reference TRBV2 and TRBJ2-7, the complete variable domain is EPEVTQTPSHQVTQMGQEVILRCVPISNHLYFYWYRQILGQKVEFLVSFYNNEISEKSEIFDDQFSVERPDGSNFTLKIRSTKLEDSAMYFCASSEQGGQGTYFGPGTRLTVT.